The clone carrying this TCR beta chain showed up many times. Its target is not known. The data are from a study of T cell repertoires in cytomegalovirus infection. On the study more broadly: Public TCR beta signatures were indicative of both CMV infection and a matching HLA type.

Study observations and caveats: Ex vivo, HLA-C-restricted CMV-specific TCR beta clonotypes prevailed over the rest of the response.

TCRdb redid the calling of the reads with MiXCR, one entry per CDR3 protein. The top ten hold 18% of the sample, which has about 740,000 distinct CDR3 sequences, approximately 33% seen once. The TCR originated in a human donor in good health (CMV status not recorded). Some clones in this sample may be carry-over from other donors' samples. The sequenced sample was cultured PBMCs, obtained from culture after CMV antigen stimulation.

This CDR3 reads CASSTHYEQYF. The CDR3 DNA reads TGTGCCAGCAGCACCCACTACGAGCAGTACTTC. This sequence joins TRBV7-2 and TRBJ2-7; no clear D. In germline, CDR1 is SGHTA, CDR2 FQGNSA. V was pared by 5 bases and J by 3 bases, with 5 bases between. CDR3 length equals 11 residues.